The clone carrying this TCR beta chain was detected ten times or more. The antigen remains unidentified. This entry belongs to a study of T cells after yellow fever vaccination. General study findings and limits: Compared with primary, the secondary response was weaker and peaked at day 5, not 15. The booster saw the reappearance of most primary-vaccination clones (approximately 97% CD4, about 90% CD8).

CDR3 size: 17 residues. The ends were cut back, 0 bases at V and 0 bases at J, with 10 bases in the middle. Germline V gene sequence: CDR1 SGDLS, CDR2 YYNGEE. Researchers made TCR cDNA using 5'RACE template switching, and this step added a universal primer site and UMIs. MiXCR, run by TCRdb on the 5' RACE reads, gives a single entry per CDR3 protein. The sample carries under 500,000 distinct CDR3 sequences, around a sixth recorded once. The chain combines TRBV9 with TRBJ2-6; perhaps TRBD2 as D (5 bases). This receptor was taken from a man younger than 30 who received the YFV17D yellow fever vaccine. Material: PBMCs, obtained before the yellow fever booster vaccination. This CDR3 reads CASSVVPGYSGANVLTF. The CDR3 bases are TGTGCCAGCAGCGTAGTCCCGGGGTACTCTGGGGCCAACGTCCTGACTTTC. Looking up the rest from reference TRBV9 and TRBJ2-6 gives the full variable domain: DSGVTQTPKHLITATGQRVTLRCSPRSGDLSVYWYQQSLDQGLQFLIQYYNGEERAKGNILERFSAQQFPDLHSELNLSSLELGDSALYFCASSVVPGYSGANVLTFGAGSRLTVL.